The clone carrying this TCR beta chain was recorded at least ten times. Its antigen is not identified. This specimen comes from a study of CD8 T cells in ankylosing spondylitis. The study's findings and limits: The disease-linked clones had a CD8+ phenotype and low blood frequencies. Characteristic of ankylosing spondylitis blood, it appeared, was a TCR beta motif comprising several highly homologous variants. Prior literature has documented some motif variants in synovial fluid and blood from reactive arthritis.

This CDR3 is 13 amino acids long. Germline V CDR1 and CDR2: SGHKS, YYEKEE (reference sequence). V shed 2 bases and J shed 5 bases, with 11 bases lying between them. Quantitative 5'-RACE was performed with molecular barcodes, and it yielded the TCR beta libraries. TCRdb processed the 5' RACE reads anew with MiXCR; each CDR3 protein has one entry. The table has around 230,000 distinct CDR3 sequences, under 8.5% seen once; the top ten hold 4.8%. The chain has TRBV5-5 and TRBJ2-7; tentative D call: TRBD2 (6 bases). The sequenced sample was blood, either unsorted or a sorted T cell fraction (not recorded which). The receptor's source is a female donor with ankylosing spondylitis or in good health (not recorded which). CDR3 in amino acids: CASSFVPGDEQYF. The CDR3 DNA sequence: TGTGCCAGCAGCTTTGTACCGGGGGACGAGCAGTACTTC.